The rows below give T cell receptor beta chains drawn from one sample of a study of regulatory T cells in long-lasting Graves disease. TCRdb itself ran the multiplex PCR reads through MiXCR, one entry per CDR3 protein. The sample lists roughly 500,000 distinct CDR3 sequences; 13% were seen once. These data were also filed under a second study, of T cells in Graves' hyperthyroidism and ophthalmopathy.

Sequenced here: peripheral blood mononuclear cells (PBMCs), sampled at new diagnosis, from a patient treated with antithyroid drugs. The receptors were gathered from a man aged 25 to 40 with Graves disease. The CDR3 runs from the conserved cysteine through the conserved F or W. Each record gives: J gene, clone size, D gene, V gene, CDR3 DNA, CDR3 protein. D genes are given only for firm matches. Size is stated for part of the rows, as once, few or many counts, or as a class when the clone is expanded.

TRBJ2-1,many,NA,TRBV7-8,TGTGCCAGCAGCTTACGGGACGGCGGCCTTAATGAGCAGTTCTTC,CASSLRDGGLNEQFF
TRBJ2-1,NA,NA,TRBV7-6,TGTGCCAGCAGCACCGGGACCGCCCGGGACAATGAGCAGTTCTTC,CASSTGTARDNEQFF
TRBJ2-7,many,NA,TRBV20-1,TGCAGTGCAACGGGTCCAGTGTACGAGCAGTACTTC,CSATGPVYEQYF
TRBJ2-7,few,TRBD1,TRBV30,TGTGCCTGCGGGACAGGGAGCTCCTACGAGCAGTACTTC,CACGTGSSYEQYF
TRBJ2-7,few,NA,TRBV6-1,TGTGCCAGCAGCCGCGGGGACTCCTACGAGCAGTACTTC,CASSRGDSYEQYF
TRBJ2-2,few,TRBD2,TRBV6-2/TRBV6-3,TGTGCCAGCAATCCCGGGACTACCAGGAACACCGGGGAGCTGTTTTTT,CASNPGTTRNTGELFF
TRBJ2-7,few,NA,TRBV2,TGTGCCAGCAGTAAAAGCCCCTCCTACGAGCAGTACTTC,CASSKSPSYEQYF
TRBJ2-7,NA,TRBD2,TRBV5-1,TGCGCCGGGATGGAGGGAGGGCCCCCCTACGAGCAGTACTTC,CAGMEGGPPYEQYF
TRBJ1-2,many,TRBD1,TRBV18,TGTGCCAGCGCTCGATGGACAGGGCAGGGCTACACCTTC,CASARWTGQGYTF
TRBJ2-1,many,NA,TRBV18,TGTGCCAGCTCGAGGGGGCCGCAGCGGGAGGAGCAGTTCTTC,CASSRGPQREEQFF
TRBJ2-3,many,NA,TRBV20-1,TGCAGTGCGCCTGCCGGGGGCTTGGTCCGCACAGATACGCAGTATTTT,CSAPAGGLVRTDTQYF
TRBJ2-1,many,TRBD1,TRBV20-1,TGCAGTGCAACCGACAGGGTGTCGTCCTACAATGAGCAGTTCTTC,CSATDRVSSYNEQFF
TRBJ1-1,few,NA,TRBV5-1,TGCGCCAGCAGCCTCGTAGACAATTCAGTGCTGAACACTGAAGCTTTCTTT,CASSLVDNSVLNTEAFF
TRBJ2-1,many,TRBD2,TRBV7-9,TGTGCCAGCAGCTTAGTAGCGGGAGACAATGAGCAGTTCTTC,CASSLVAGDNEQFF
TRBJ2-7,few,NA,TRBV5-1,TGCGCCAGCAGCACGGACCTGCTTTACGAGCAGTACTTC,CASSTDLLYEQYF
TRBJ2-3,NA,NA,TRBV4-1,TGCGCCAGCAGCCAAGATTGGGGTAAGCGGTACACAGATACGCAGTATTTT,CASSQDWGKRYTDTQYF
TRBJ2-7,few,NA,TRBV6-1,TGTGCCAGCAGTGAAATAGCCTACGAGCAGTACTTC,CASSEIAYEQYF
TRBJ2-1,NA,TRBD2,TRBV12-3/TRBV12-4,TGTGCCAGCAGTAGGACTAGCTCGGGCGGGAACTACAATGAGCAGTTCTTC,CASSRTSSGGNYNEQFF
TRBJ1-1,many,NA,TRBV7-9,TGTGCCAGCAGTCCAGCGAACACTGAAGCTTTCTTT,CASSPANTEAFF
TRBJ2-3,NA,NA,TRBV6-1,TGTGCCAGCATCGTTGGGACGGACTCCCAAGATACGCAGTATTTT,CASIVGTDSQDTQYF
TRBJ2-1,many,NA,TRBV7-2,TGTGCCAGCAGCTTAGCGGGAGTTTCCAATGAGCAGTTCTTC,CASSLAGVSNEQFF
TRBJ1-1,many,NA,TRBV20-1,TGCAGTGCTACTCCTGAGGCTGAAGCTTTCTTT,CSATPEAEAFF
TRBJ2-1,many,NA,TRBV7-6,TGTGCCAGCAGCCGGGCCCAATACAATGAGCAGTTCTTC,CASSRAQYNEQFF
TRBJ2-2,once,NA,TRBV20-1,TGCAGTGCTAGAGATGGCGGGGTCGAAACCGGGGAGCTGTTTTTT,CSARDGGVETGELFF
TRBJ1-1,many,TRBD1,TRBV12-3/TRBV12-4,TGTGCCAGCAGTGGACAGGGGATAAAGAACACTGAAGCTTTCTTT,CASSGQGIKNTEAFF
TRBJ1-2,many,NA,TRBV29-1,TGCAGCGTTGTTGGACAGAACTATGGCTACACCTTC,CSVVGQNYGYTF
TRBJ1-4,few,NA,TRBV6-5,TGTGCCAGCAGTTACGAAGGGGCACCTAAAAAACTGTTTTTT,CASSYEGAPKKLFF
TRBJ2-3,many,NA,TRBV7-2,TGTGCCAGCAGCTTGATACCCGATTCTACAGATACGCAGTATTTT,CASSLIPDSTDTQYF
TRBJ2-1,many,TRBD2,TRBV7-2,TGTGCCAGCACCCCGGGAGGCGGGAGGCATTTGGAGAAGTTCTTC,CASTPGGGRHLEKFF
TRBJ2-2,few,NA,TRBV12-3/TRBV12-4,TGTGCCAGCAGCCAAACACAGGGTGCGGGAGAGCTGTTTTTT,CASSQTQGAGELFF
TRBJ1-2,many,NA,TRBV30,TGTGCCTGGAGTAGGCCAGCTCATGGCTACACCTTC,CAWSRPAHGYTF
TRBJ2-3,many,NA,TRBV12-5,TGTGCTAGTGGTTTGGTGACTAGTGCGACAGATACGCAGTATTTT,CASGLVTSATDTQYF
TRBJ2-4,many,TRBD2,TRBV5-6,TGTGCCAGCAGCCTCGGGGGGATTCAGTACTTC,CASSLGGIQYF
TRBJ2-2,NA,NA,TRBV3-1,TGTGCCAGCAGCCAAGGTTCCCGCTTCAGGAACACCGGGGAGCTGTTTTTT,CASSQGSRFRNTGELFF
TRBJ1-2,many,NA,TRBV12-3/TRBV12-4,TGTGCCAGCAGTTTTCGACAGGCTAACTATGGCTACACCTTC,CASSFRQANYGYTF
TRBJ2-3,many,NA,TRBV5-1,TGCGCCAGCAGCCAATCGAGTGGGGGAACTCTCACAGATACGCAGTATTTT,CASSQSSGGTLTDTQYF
TRBJ1-2,NA,NA,TRBV10-3,TGTGCCATCAGTGAAGAGGATATTACTTATGGCTACACCTTC,CAISEEDITYGYTF
TRBJ1-1,many,NA,TRBV27,TGTGCCAGCAGTTTTCTCCTCAGGGGAACTGAAGCTTTCTTT,CASSFLLRGTEAFF
TRBJ1-2,few,NA,TRBV29-1,TGCAGCGTTGAAGCCGCTCGGGCGGGCTATGGCTACACCTTC,CSVEAARAGYGYTF
TRBJ1-2,NA,NA,TRBV10-3,TGTGCCATCTTTAGCCCTAACTATGGCTACACCTTC,CAIFSPNYGYTF
TRBJ2-3,NA,TRBD2,TRBV29-1,TGCAGCGTTGAATGGCGGGAGGTCGTTACAGATACGCAGTATTTT,CSVEWREVVTDTQYF
TRBJ1-2,many,TRBD1,TRBV12-3/TRBV12-4,TGTGCCAGCAGTCCCCTCGGACAGGGGGTAGGTGGCTACACCTTC,CASSPLGQGVGGYTF
TRBJ2-7,NA,TRBD1,TRBV6-1,TGTGCCAGCAGGCGGACAGGTAACGAGCAGTACTTC,CASRRTGNEQYF
TRBJ1-2,many,NA,TRBV12-3/TRBV12-4,TGTGCCAGCAGTTGGGTCCTTCTGGCCTATGGCTACACCTTC,CASSWVLLAYGYTF
TRBJ2-3,many,NA,TRBV12-3/TRBV12-4,TGTGCCAGCAGTTTCGAAGATACGCAGTATTTT,CASSFEDTQYF
TRBJ2-7,few,TRBD1,TRBV5-1,TGCGCCAGCAGCACCGGGACAGGGTACGAGCAGTACTTC,CASSTGTGYEQYF
TRBJ2-3,NA,TRBD2,TRBV20-1,TGCAGTGCCAGTACCCTAGCGGGGGTAATTAGCACAGATACGCAGTATTTT,CSASTLAGVISTDTQYF
TRBJ2-7,many,NA,TRBV2,TGTGCCAGCAGTCGGGGGGCCCTAAGCGATGCCTACGAGCAGTACTTC,CASSRGALSDAYEQYF
TRBJ1-1,many,NA,TRBV13,TGTGCCAGCAGAAGGGATGTTAAAGCTTTCTTT,CASRRDVKAFF
TRBJ1-5,many,NA,TRBV10-3,TGTGCCATCAGCGGGGACTACAATCAGCCCCAGCATTTT,CAISGDYNQPQHF
TRBJ2-3,many,TRBD2,TRBV10-3,TGTGCCATCAGTGATCCTGTGCGGGAGGGGACGGATACGCAGTATTTT,CAISDPVREGTDTQYF
TRBJ2-7,many,TRBD2,TRBV12-3/TRBV12-4,TGTGCCATCGGGACTAGCGGGAATGTCTACGAGCAGTACTTC,CAIGTSGNVYEQYF
TRBJ1-1,NA,NA,TRBV6-7,TGTGCCAGCAGTTACTCGGTTCGGGACGAGGAAGAAAAAACTGAAGCTTTCTTT,CASSYSVRDEEEKTEAFF
TRBJ1-3,many,NA,TRBV27,TGTGCCAGGGCCGAGGGGCCATGCTCTGGAAACACCATATATTTT,CARAEGPCSGNTIYF
TRBJ1-5,few,NA,TRBV5-1,TGCGCCAGCAGCTTAAGCGGCGCGCGTAATCAGCCCCAGCATTTT,CASSLSGARNQPQHF
TRBJ2-7,many,TRBD2,TRBV2,TGTGCCAGCAGTGAGGGAGCGGGACGGGGGTACGAGCAGTACTTC,CASSEGAGRGYEQYF
TRBJ2-5,many,TRBD2,TRBV20-1,TGCAGTGCTAGGTCGAGCGGGAGGTTAGAGACCCAGTACTTC,CSARSSGRLETQYF